This T cell receptor (beta chain) emerged from a study of long-term antiretroviral therapy in people with HIV. CDR3 size: 15 residues. From germline, CDR1 is WNHNN and CDR2 SYGVQD (reference sequence). With V trimmed by 7 bases and J by 3 bases, 9 bases remained unmatched. Survey-level immunoSEQ v3.0 assays were run. TCRdb's table, derived via immunoSEQ multiplex PCR, lists solely in-frame clones and lacks some. Here the sample spans fewer than 45,000 clones, 70% to 90% being singletons. The input for sequencing was unsorted PBMCs, taken 2.2 years after starting antiretroviral therapy. The chain recombines TRBV10-1 with TRBJ1-5; 7 bases map to TRBD1. This sequence originates from a young man with HIV. CDR3 nucleotides: TGCGCCAGCATTGCCGACAGGGCAAACAATCAGCCCCAGCATTTT. Protein sequence: CASIADRANNQPQHF.